Here is one TCR beta chain with its context. These data are taken from a study of OX40 agonist ivuxolimab in advanced cancers. The protocol was immunoSEQ multiplex PCR, while the TCRdb copy is restricted to in-frame clones and leaves out a portion. The sample contains 70,000 or so clones, approximately 78% of which appear only once. Unmatched junction bases numbered 9, after V lost 7 bases and J lost 14 bases. This CDR3 is 11 amino acids long. Germline V CDR1 and CDR2: DFQATT, SNEGSKA (reference sequence). This chain connects TRBV20-1 to TRBJ2-1; 9 bases align to TRBD1. Sequenced here: CD4+ or CD8+ T cells sorted from blood, sampled in a trial of the OX40 agonist ivuxolimab. The sequence was obtained from an adult with an advanced solid tumor such as melanoma, head and neck, liver or kidney cancer. The DNA of the CDR3 is TGCAGTGTTCAGGACAGGGGTGGGAAGTTCTTC. Encoded protein: CSVQDRGGKFF.